These T cell receptor beta chains were read from a single sample in a study of monozygotic twins with inflammatory bowel disease. Reprocessing the 5' RACE reads, TCRdb reports a single entry for every CDR3 protein and omits DNA. The data include approximately 340,000 distinct CDR3 sequences; the top ten clones carry around 2%. Source material: blood. These receptors originate from a human donor with ulcerative colitis or Crohn's disease, or a healthy co-twin of an affected twin (not recorded which). CDR3s include the opening cysteine and the closing phenylalanine or tryptophan.

j_gene | v_gene | CDR3aa
TRBJ2-1 | TRBV19 | CASSIGQYNEQFF
TRBJ2-3 | TRBV4-1 | CASTRGGYTDTQYF
TRBJ2-7 | TRBV7-9 | CASSFGRQETSYEQYF
TRBJ1-1 | TRBV7-3 | CASSAAGQNTEAFF
TRBJ2-1 | TRBV28 | CASSFKGQGVNEQFF
TRBJ2-5 | TRBV29-1 | CSVGPRETQYF
TRBJ1-1 | TRBV29-1 | CSAEMNTEAFF
TRBJ2-1 | TRBV29-1 | CSYWDYRYNEQFF
TRBJ2-7 | TRBV25-1 | CASRMAGSWEQYF
TRBJ2-3 | TRBV12-5 | CASALDRAGDTQYF
TRBJ2-7 | TRBV27 | CASKDRDAPTYEQYF
TRBJ2-7 | TRBV7-6 | CASSLGVGDYEQYF
TRBJ2-7 | TRBV7-2 | CASSFLTSGGVYEQYF
TRBJ2-2 | TRBV14 | CASSQAGLNTGELFF
TRBJ2-5 | TRBV12-3/TRBV12-4 | CASSCGTSGGGDQYF
TRBJ1-4 | TRBV15 | CATSRGKFVEKLFF
TRBJ2-5 | TRBV6-1 | CASSQGLPQETQYF
TRBJ1-2 | TRBV19 | CASQTGNYGYTF
TRBJ1-2 | TRBV7-9 | CASSTGTLYGYTF
TRBJ2-7 | TRBV7-2 | CASSFRLGDSYEQYF
TRBJ2-3 | TRBV6-1 | CASSAGTTNADTQYF
TRBJ2-7 | TRBV20-1 | CSARDKNRGLIYEQYF
TRBJ2-1 | TRBV9 | CASSAGTDEQFF
TRBJ2-1 | TRBV29-1 | CSVEDWAGQGEVLDNEQFF
TRBJ2-1 | TRBV4-3 | CASSQEKGGSSYNEQFF
TRBJ2-1 | TRBV20-1 | CSATGTSRGVEQFF
TRBJ2-1 | TRBV20-1 | CSASNFAGAYNEQFF
TRBJ1-6 | TRBV15 | CATSLEGGSPLHF
TRBJ2-2 | TRBV10-2 | CASGRQGAGELFF
TRBJ2-3 | TRBV4-2 | CASGPQGSLSTDTQYF
TRBJ2-3 | TRBV10-3 | CAISDYLLRDFTSTDTQYF
TRBJ1-2 | TRBV6-2/TRBV6-3 | CASSRQGARGYTF
TRBJ2-7 | TRBV20-1 | CSAPTGTGAYEQYF
TRBJ2-7 | TRBV28 | CASGRERTYEQYF
TRBJ2-1 | TRBV20-1 | CSAQLAGSLSEQFF
TRBJ2-2 | TRBV12-3/TRBV12-4 | CAAGSTSGTGELFF
TRBJ1-2 | TRBV4-3 | CASSQVLARASTPGYTF
TRBJ2-7 | TRBV28 | CASSSPGQASYEQYF
TRBJ2-1 | TRBV20-1 | CSARGKRESVNEQFF
TRBJ1-6 | TRBV11-2 | CASSFRDRESPLHF
TRBJ1-6 | TRBV10-2 | CASSEAGRVSQPLHF
TRBJ2-3 | TRBV27 | CASSLWSGEVDTQYF
TRBJ2-2 | TRBV11-2 | CASRPGPQSGELFF
TRBJ1-2 | TRBV24-1 | CATSSQGPGDYGYTF
TRBJ2-5 | TRBV7-9 | CASSLPLVGRGETQYF
TRBJ2-5 | TRBV5-1 | CASSFQRGTQETQYF
TRBJ2-5 | TRBV24-1 | CATSDFGPGLRRETQYF
TRBJ2-1 | TRBV5-1 | CASSAGTSGRFYNEQFF